A selection of T cell receptor beta chains follows, all from one sample in a study of blood T cell repertoires in COVID-19. The data were produced by immunoSEQ multiplex PCR, yet TCRdb's version contains in-frame clones alone and is incomplete. The sample lists around 330,000 clones, around 90% occurring once. Material: PBMCs or T cells enriched from blood (not recorded which). These receptors were collected from a man aged 55 to 70 who had recovered from COVID-19. Both conserved end residues are part of each CDR3. A D gene is named only where the DNA matches it firmly. Not every row has a clone size; where given, it reads once, few, many or a size class.

V gene: TRBV30; D gene: -; J gene: TRBJ2-1; clone size: -; CDR3 DNA: TGTGCCTTTACAGGGAGCTCCTACAATGAGCAGTTCTTC; CDR3 protein: CAFTGSSYNEQFF
V gene: TRBV28; D gene: TRBD1; J gene: TRBJ1-1; clone size: -; CDR3 DNA: TGTGCCAGCAGCGAAACAGGGGGCCCTTTCTTT; CDR3 protein: CASSETGGPFF
V gene: TRBV18; D gene: TRBD2; J gene: TRBJ2-1; clone size: -; CDR3 DNA: TGTGCCAGCTCACGGACTAGCGGGAACAATGAGCAGTTCTTC; CDR3 protein: CASSRTSGNNEQFF
V gene: TRBV19; D gene: -; J gene: TRBJ1-1; clone size: -; CDR3 DNA: TGTGCCAGTAGTATAGTTACGAGCACTGAAGCTTTCTTT; CDR3 protein: CASSIVTSTEAFF
V gene: TRBV12-5; D gene: -; J gene: TRBJ1-2; clone size: -; CDR3 DNA: TGTGCTAGTGGTAACACCCCAGGGGTCTATGGCTACACCTTC; CDR3 protein: CASGNTPGVYGYTF
V gene: TRBV11-2; D gene: TRBD2; J gene: TRBJ2-5; clone size: -; CDR3 DNA: TGTGCCAGCAGCTCACTAGCGGGAGGAGTCGCAGAGACCCAGTACTTC; CDR3 protein: CASSSLAGGVAETQYF
V gene: TRBV19; D gene: TRBD2; J gene: TRBJ2-7; clone size: -; CDR3 DNA: TGTGCCAGTAGTGTGCAAGCGGGAGCAAGGCACGAGCAGTACTTC; CDR3 protein: CASSVQAGARHEQYF
V gene: TRBV21-1; D gene: -; J gene: TRBJ2-5; clone size: -; CDR3 DNA: TGTGCCAGCAGCATTAGGGGACTGGACCAAGAGACCCAGTACTTC; CDR3 protein: CASSIRGLDQETQYF
V gene: TRBV4-2; D gene: TRBD2; J gene: TRBJ2-1; clone size: few; CDR3 DNA: TGTGCCAGCAGCCAAGAATGGACTAGCTCCTACAATGAGCAGTTCTTC; CDR3 protein: CASSQEWTSSYNEQFF
V gene: TRBV28; D gene: TRBD1; J gene: TRBJ1-2; clone size: -; CDR3 DNA: TGTGCCAGCAGTTTGGGACAGGCTACGAATGGCTACACCTTC; CDR3 protein: CASSLGQATNGYTF
V gene: TRBV11-2; D gene: -; J gene: TRBJ2-1; clone size: -; CDR3 DNA: TGTGCCAGCAGCTTAGATCTGACTACGATACAGTTCTTC; CDR3 protein: CASSLDLTTIQFF
V gene: TRBV29-1; D gene: TRBD2; J gene: TRBJ2-1; clone size: -; CDR3 DNA: TGCAGCGTACGACTAGCAACCTTCCGGGGTTACAATGAGCAGTTCTTC; CDR3 protein: CSVRLATFRGYNEQFF
V gene: TRBV7-2; D gene: TRBD2; J gene: TRBJ2-1; clone size: -; CDR3 DNA: TGTGCCAGCAGCGGGTTCTTGGCTAGCGGCAACTGGTTTGAGCAGTTCTTC; CDR3 protein: CASSGFLASGNWFEQFF
V gene: TRBV6-5; D gene: -; J gene: TRBJ2-3; clone size: -; CDR3 DNA: TGTGCCAGCAGTTACAGCGGGTATACTAGCACAGATACGCAGTATTTT; CDR3 protein: CASSYSGYTSTDTQYF
V gene: TRBV18; D gene: TRBD1; J gene: TRBJ1-1; clone size: -; CDR3 DNA: TGTGCCAGCTCACAGGACAGGGGCTCGAACACTGAAGCTTTCTTT; CDR3 protein: CASSQDRGSNTEAFF